This TCR beta chain was profiled in a study of OX40 agonist ivuxolimab in advanced cancers. Profiling relied on immunoSEQ multiplex PCR, and the TCRdb table lists in-frame clones only, not all of them. Of some 52,000 clones detected, roughly 92% appear once; the ten largest clones hold 9.5% to 15%. The CDR3 is 12 amino acids. Looked up from germline, CDR1 is SGHAT and CDR2 is FQNNGV. The germline V and J ends were trimmed by 5 bases and 6 bases, with 11 bases remaining between them. Systemic immunosuppression or a history of autoimmune disease excluded patients. The chain joins TRBV11-2 to TRBJ2-7; D gene ambiguous. The sample was CD4+ or CD8+ T cells sorted from blood, taken in a trial of the OX40 agonist ivuxolimab. This sequence was found in an adult with an advanced solid tumor such as melanoma, head and neck, liver or kidney cancer. The CDR3 spells CASSQTSLEQYF. CDR3 nucleotide sequence: TGTGCCAGCAGCCAAACGAGTCTCGAGCAGTACTTC.